Listed below are T cell receptor beta chains from one sample, sequenced in a study of T cells after posttransplantation cyclophosphamide. Profiling relied on immunoSEQ multiplex PCR, and the TCRdb table lists in-frame clones only, not all of them. The sample has about 40,000 clones, none seen only once. The sequencing sample was made of PBMCs. Receptor source: a man aged 25 to 45 in good health and a related stem cell transplant donor. The CDR3 runs from the conserved cysteine through the conserved F or W. A D gene is named only where the DNA matches it firmly. Size tells how often a clone was seen (once, few, many) or the class of an expanded clone, and some rows leave it out.

DNA	CDR3	D	V	J	size	length
TGTGCCAGCAGTGAACCGGCGGGGGGTGGTTTCGATGAGCAGTTCTTC	CASSEPAGGGFDEQFF	TRBD2	TRBV6-1	TRBJ2-1	-	16
TGTGCCAGTGACCGGGACTACTACACAGATACGCAGTATTTT	CASDRDYYTDTQYF	TRBD2	TRBV2	TRBJ2-3	many	14
TGTGCCATCAGTGAGTCACAGGGAGCCCCCTCCGAGCAGTACTTC	CAISESQGAPSEQYF	-	TRBV10-3	TRBJ2-7	many	15
TGCGCCAGCAGGGAAAGCGGGGGGGCCGGGGAGACCCAGTACTTC	CASRESGGAGETQYF	TRBD2	TRBV5-1	TRBJ2-5	-	15
TGTGCCTGGCCATCCGGTATAGCGGGGATATCGGAGACCCAGTACTTC	CAWPSGIAGISETQYF	TRBD2	TRBV30	TRBJ2-5	-	16
TGTGCCAGCAGCGTAGGGAGCGATAATTCACCCCTCCACTTT	CASSVGSDNSPLHF	-	TRBV9	TRBJ1-6	many	14
TGTGCCAGCAGTCGGGACACCTACAATGAGCAGTTCTTC	CASSRDTYNEQFF	-	TRBV6-5	TRBJ2-1	many	13
TGTGCCAGCAGCGTTAGCGGGGGGACGTACAATGAGCAGTTCTTC	CASSVSGGTYNEQFF	TRBD2	TRBV9	TRBJ2-1	-	15
TGCAGCGTCGAGGGAGGCATCAGGGAGGGGGAGACCCAGTACTTC	CSVEGGIREGETQYF	TRBD2	TRBV29-1	TRBJ2-5	few	15
TGTGCCAGCAGCCATCACAATGAGCAGTTCTTC	CASSHHNEQFF	-	TRBV27	TRBJ2-1	many	11
TGTGCCAGCAGCTTGGGACAGGGATTATTTTACACTGAAGCTTTCTTT	CASSLGQGLFYTEAFF	TRBD1	TRBV7-8	TRBJ1-1	many	16
TGTGCCAGCAGCTTATCTACCGGGGAGCTGTTTTTT	CASSLSTGELFF	-	TRBV11-1	TRBJ2-2	many	12
TGTGCCAGCAGTGCTCACGGAGCGCTGTCGTCTGGAAACACCATATATTTT	CASSAHGALSSGNTIYF	-	TRBV28	TRBJ1-3	many	17
TGTGCCACCAGTGATGCGCGACCGGGACAGGGTTTGGGAGAGCAGTACTTC	CATSDARPGQGLGEQYF	TRBD1	TRBV24-1	TRBJ2-7	many	17
TGTGCCAGCAGCCGCAGGGGGTCCTACAATGAGCAGTTCTTC	CASSRRGSYNEQFF	TRBD1	TRBV5-4	TRBJ2-1	many	14
TGTGCCAGCAGCTTAGGGACAGGGGGCAAAGATACGCAGTATTTT	CASSLGTGGKDTQYF	TRBD1	TRBV7-6	TRBJ2-3	many	15
TGTGCCAGCAGCCCGACTAGCGGGGGGCCATCCTCCTACAATGAGCAGTTCTTC	CASSPTSGGPSSYNEQFF	TRBD2	TRBV7-6	TRBJ2-1	many	18
TGTGCCAGCAGGGGGGGGTGGGAGACTGAAGCTTTCTTT	CASRGGWETEAFF	-	TRBV13	TRBJ1-1	many	13
TGCGCCAGCAGCTTGGAGGGGGTTAACAACGAGCAGTACTTC	CASSLEGVNNEQYF	-	TRBV5-1	TRBJ2-7	many	14
TGTGCCAGCAGTTCCCCCCGGGAAGCGGTTAGCTCCTACAATGAGCAGTTCTTC	CASSSPREAVSSYNEQFF	-	TRBV5-6	TRBJ2-1	many	18
TGTGCCAGCAGGCTACCGTTCGGGGAATTAGCCAAAAACATTCAGTACTTC	CASRLPFGELAKNIQYF	-	TRBV27	TRBJ2-4	many	17
TGTGCCAGCAGCTTAGGGACAGCAAACTCCCCAGGAGCCGGGGAGCTGTTTTTT	CASSLGTANSPGAGELFF	-	TRBV11-3	TRBJ2-2	-	18
TGTGCCAGCAGCCCCCCCCCAGCGGAGTTAAGTCTTAAAGCCCCGTATTTT	CASSPPPAELSLKAPYF	-	TRBV7-9	TRBJ2-3	many	17
TGTGCCACCCAAACAGGGAAATACACTGAAGCTTTCTTT	CATQTGKYTEAFF	-	TRBV27	TRBJ1-1	many	13
TGTGCCAGCAGTCAACAGGGGAGGGTTTGGTACGAGCAGTACTTC	CASSQQGRVWYEQYF	-	TRBV7-3	TRBJ2-7	many	15
TGTGCCAGCAGCGTCTTCAGGGGACACACTGAAGCTTTCTTT	CASSVFRGHTEAFF	-	TRBV9	TRBJ1-1	few	14
TGTGCCAGCAGCGTAGACCCCGGACGGGGCACTGAAGCTTTCTTT	CASSVDPGRGTEAFF	-	TRBV9	TRBJ1-1	many	15
TGTGCCAGCAGCGTACGGGGTGGAGGTTCACCCCTCCACTTT	CASSVRGGGSPLHF	-	TRBV9	TRBJ1-6	many	14
TGTGCCAGCAGAAGACAGGGGAATGAAAAACTGTTTTTT	CASRRQGNEKLFF	TRBD1	TRBV6-1	TRBJ1-4	many	13
TGTGCCAGCAGCTTAGCAGGGACAGGGGGCGGGTTCCCTGAAGCTTTCTTT	CASSLAGTGGGFPEAFF	TRBD1	TRBV7-9	TRBJ1-1	few	17
TGTGCCAGCAGTTCGCCGGGACAGGGGTCCTATGGCTACACCTTC	CASSSPGQGSYGYTF	TRBD1	TRBV6-5	TRBJ1-2	many	15
TGTGCCAGTAGAAGGACAGGGGTTTTGTATCAGCCCCAGCATTTT	CASRRTGVLYQPQHF	TRBD1	TRBV19	TRBJ1-5	-	15
TGTGCCAGCAGCTTAGATTTACGGTCCACCGGGGAGCTGTTTTTT	CASSLDLRSTGELFF	-	TRBV11-2	TRBJ2-2	-	15
TGCAGTACTAGCGGGGCGAACACCGGGGAGCTGTTTTTT	CSTSGANTGELFF	TRBD2	TRBV29-1	TRBJ2-2	many	13
TGTGCCAGCAGTTATACAGGGGAGAACATTCAGTACTTC	CASSYTGENIQYF	TRBD1	TRBV27	TRBJ2-4	-	13
TGTGCCAGTAGTAAAACCGGGACTAGCGGGGGGGCTGCAGATACGCAGTATTTT	CASSKTGTSGGAADTQYF	TRBD2	TRBV19	TRBJ2-3	-	18
TGTGCCAGTAGTAGTACCGGGACAGGGTTAAGGGAGGCCTACAATGAGCAGTTCTTC	CASSSTGTGLREAYNEQFF	TRBD1	TRBV19	TRBJ2-1	many	19
TGCGCCAGCAGCTTCAAGGGTCGGTTTGGCCTGAATGAAAAACTGTTTTTT	CASSFKGRFGLNEKLFF	-	TRBV5-1	TRBJ1-4	many	17
TGCGCCAGCAGCCAAAATAACAGGGGGGAGACCCAGTACTTC	CASSQNNRGETQYF	TRBD1	TRBV4-1	TRBJ2-5	many	14
TGTGCCAGCAGTGATCGCAGGGCTGTTGAAAAACTGTTTTTT	CASSDRRAVEKLFF	-	TRBV2	TRBJ1-4	many	14
TGCGCCAGCAGTGCAGGCATCTCCTACGAGCAGTACTTC	CASSAGISYEQYF	-	TRBV10-1	TRBJ2-7	many	13
TGTGCCAGCATCACCGGGACTAGCGGTACCTACGAGCAGTACTTC	CASITGTSGTYEQYF	TRBD2	TRBV28	TRBJ2-7	many	15
TGTGCCAGCAGCCAACCGGGGGAGACGATTCGAAGCACCGGGGAGCTGTTTTTT	CASSQPGETIRSTGELFF	-	TRBV7-9	TRBJ2-2	-	18
TGTGCCAGCAGTTTTCTCGGACAGGGGCAGTATGGCTACACCTTC	CASSFLGQGQYGYTF	TRBD1	TRBV6-5	TRBJ1-2	few	15
TGTGCCAGCAGCCTGACAGGGGGCGATAATTCAGATACGCAGTATTTT	CASSLTGGDNSDTQYF	TRBD1	TRBV11-3	TRBJ2-3	many	16
TGTGCCAGCAGCCCAGGGGAAGGGAACACTGAAGCTTTCTTT	CASSPGEGNTEAFF	-	TRBV11-3	TRBJ1-1	many	14
TGCGCCAGCAGCCGGAGGGGTGGCGGGGGGTCATACGAGCAGTACTTC	CASSRRGGGGSYEQYF	TRBD2	TRBV5-1	TRBJ2-7	many	16
TGCGCCAGCAGCTTGGCGGGGGACGAGCAGTACTTC	CASSLAGDEQYF	-	TRBV5-1	TRBJ2-7	few	12
TGTGCCAGCAGCGCCGGGTCTTTTGGGGGGGAGCTGTTTTTT	CASSAGSFGGELFF	-	TRBV6-2/TRBV6-3	TRBJ2-2	many	14
TGTGCCAGCATGGCCGGAGCGGGGCGCCAAGAGACCCAGTACTTC	CASMAGAGRQETQYF	TRBD2	TRBV6-1	TRBJ2-5	-	15
TGTGCCAGCAGTACAACCGGGACAGGGGGCTACGAGCAGTACTTC	CASSTTGTGGYEQYF	TRBD1	TRBV12-3/TRBV12-4	TRBJ2-7	many	15
TGTGCCAGTACGGGGGGCGAAGGGTATGGCTACACCTTC	CASTGGEGYGYTF	-	TRBV9	TRBJ1-2	many	13
TGTGCCAGTAGTAACGGACAGGGATTAAATTCACCCCTCCACTTT	CASSNGQGLNSPLHF	TRBD1	TRBV19	TRBJ1-6	many	15